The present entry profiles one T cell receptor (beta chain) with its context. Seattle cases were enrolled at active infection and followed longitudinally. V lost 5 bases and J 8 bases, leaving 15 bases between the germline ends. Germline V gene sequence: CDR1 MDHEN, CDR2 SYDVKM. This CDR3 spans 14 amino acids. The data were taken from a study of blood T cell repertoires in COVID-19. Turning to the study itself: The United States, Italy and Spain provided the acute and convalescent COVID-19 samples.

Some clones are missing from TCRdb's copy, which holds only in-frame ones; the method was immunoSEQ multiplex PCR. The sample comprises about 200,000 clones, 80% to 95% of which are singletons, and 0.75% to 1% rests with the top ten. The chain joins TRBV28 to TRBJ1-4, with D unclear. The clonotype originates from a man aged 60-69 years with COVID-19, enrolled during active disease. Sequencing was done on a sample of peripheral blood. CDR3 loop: CASSKADGLEKLFF. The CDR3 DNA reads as TGTGCCAGCAGTAAAGCGGACGGATTAGAAAAACTGTTTTTT. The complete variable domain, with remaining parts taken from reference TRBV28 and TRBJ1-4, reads DVKVTQSSRYLVKRTGEKVFLECVQDMDHENMFWYRQDPGLGLRLIYFSYDVKMKEKGDIPEGYSVSREKKERFSLILESASTNQTSMYLCASSKADGLEKLFFGSGTQLSVL.